These 30 T cell receptor beta chains originate from one sample sequenced in a study of blood T cell repertoires in COVID-19. Sequencing was performed with immunoSEQ multiplex PCR; in TCRdb, only in-frame clones are kept and a portion is missing. The profile covers more than 350,000 clones, with over 75% appearing a single time and 0.95% to 1.1% taken by the ten largest. The material sequenced was PBMCs or T cells enriched from blood (not recorded which). These receptors came from a man younger than 30 who had recovered from COVID-19.

The chain carries TRBV29-1 and TRBJ1-3; 7 positions match TRBD1. This CDR3 comprises 15 residues. The V and J ends lost 4 bases and 0 bases, in that order; junction bases with no gene match: 6. The germline V gene encodes CDR1 SQVTM and CDR2 ANQGSEA. In DNA, the CDR3 is TGCAGCGTTGTAGGACAGGCCACCTCTGGAAACACCATATATTTT. This encodes CSVVGQATSGNTIYF.

DNA of the CDR3: TGTGCCAGCAGACGCGGGACAGCAGCCTACGAGCAGTACTTC. Amino acid sequence: CASRRGTAAYEQYF. The chain couples TRBV2 to TRBJ2-7; D might be TRBD1 (7 bases). The length of the CDR3 is 14 residues. Looked up from germline, CDR1 is SNHLY and CDR2 is FYNNEI. Trimming shortened V by 6 bases and J by 2 bases, and 14 bases separated the two germline ends.

CDR3 amino acids: CASSLSGLAGVEQYF. CDR3 bases: TGTGCCAGCAGCTTATCAGGACTAGCGGGAGTCGAGCAGTACTTC. V is TRBV7-9 and J is TRBJ2-7, with 13 bases fitting TRBD2. Per germline, CDR1 SEHNR and CDR2 FQNEAQ (reference sequence). Trimming at V came to 2 bases and at J to 6 bases, leaving 4 bases not matched to a gene. This CDR3 has 15 residues. The complete variable domain, with remaining parts taken from reference TRBV7-9 and TRBJ2-7, reads DTGVSQNPRHKITKRGQNVTFRCDPISEHNRLYWYRQTLGQGPEFLTYFQNEAQLEKSRLLSDRFSAERPKGSFSTLEIQRTEQGDSAMYLCASSLSGLAGVEQYFGPGTRLTVT.

The chain carries TRBV5-6 and TRBJ1-2, with a possible D match to TRBD1 (5 bases). This CDR3 spans 12 amino acids. Germline V gene sequence: CDR1 SGHDT, CDR2 YYEEEE. V was shortened by 4 bases and J by 6 bases, with 10 bases between the two germline ends. The CDR3 DNA is TGTGCCAGCAGCCCCCTAGGGGATGGCTACACCTTC. Its protein product is CASSPLGDGYTF.

Comment on this clone: The junction departs from germline at one end; a sequencing error may be responsible. J is TRBJ1-1 and V is TRBV9, with D unresolved. The CDR3 spans 16 residues. Per germline, CDR1 SGDLS and CDR2 YYNGEE. CDR3 nucleotide sequence: TGTGCCAGCAGCGTAGCTTCGAATTGGAGGAACCCTGAAGCTTTCTTT. It codes for CASSVASNWRNPEAFF.

The chain uses TRBV21-1 and TRBJ2-7; the D segment call TRBD1 is taken from the table without a DNA check. TRBV21-1 is marked as a pseudogene. This CDR3 is built from 17 residues. The chain's CDR3 is CASSKGGGGQGSNEQYF. The CDR3 DNA sequence: TGTGCCAGCAGCAAAGGGGGAGGGGGACAGGGGTCTAACGAGCAGTACTTC.

In its sample, this clone was seen once. V usage is TRBV11-2 and J usage is TRBJ1-5, with 9 bases fitting TRBD1. The CDR3 is 14 residues long. Trimming removed 3 bases from V and 12 bases from J; junction bases left unmatched: 9. From germline, CDR1 is SGHAT and CDR2 FQNNGV. The CDR3 bases are TGTGCCAGCAGCTTGGGACAGGGAGTAACGGACCAGCATTTT. As protein: CASSLGQGVTDQHF.

The CDR3 region is CASSRAGGNYGYTF. The DNA of the CDR3 is TGTGCCAGCTCGCGGGCAGGGGGGAACTATGGCTACACCTTC. The V and J genes are TRBV18 and TRBJ1-2; 7 bases line up with TRBD1. The CDR3 totals 14 residues. Per the germline V gene, CDR1 is KGHSH and CDR2 is LQKENI. The V segment lost 6 bases and the J segment 2 bases; nucleotides outside the gene matches: 6.

The genes are TRBV29-1 and TRBJ1-4, with a weak D call TRBD1 (6 bases). Germline V lookup: CDR1 SQVTM, CDR2 ANQGSEA. Trimming took 2 bases from V and 5 from J, leaving 18 bases between them. The CDR3 covers 16 residues. The CDR3 loop reads CSVETRQGPLNEKLFF. The CDR3 coding sequence is TGCAGCGTTGAAACCCGGCAGGGGCCCTTGAATGAAAAACTGTTTTTT.

The V call is TRBV6-6, the J call TRBJ1-3, with D possibly TRBD1 on 6 matching bases. Germline V gene lookup returns CDR1 MNHNY and CDR2 SVGAGI (reference sequence). Trimming left V 8 bases short and J 1 base short, with 12 bases between. This CDR3 is 14 amino acids long. CDR3 nucleotide sequence: TGTGCCAGCGAGCTGACAGGATCTGGAAACACCATATATTTT. This translates into CASELTGSGNTIYF.

The chain links TRBV3-1 (or the pseudogene TRBV3-2) to TRBJ2-4; TRBD2 matches 9 bases. Germline trimming cut 3 bases from V and 5 bases from J; bases unmatched to any gene: 5. The CDR3 loop spans 15 amino acids. Germline lookup yields CDR1 LGHDT and CDR2 YNNKEL (reference sequence). The CDR3 here is CASSHRVAGENIQYF. Written as DNA, the CDR3 is TGTGCCAGCAGCCACCGGGTAGCGGGAGAAAACATTCAGTACTTC.

The chain has TRBV4-1 and TRBJ2-1; 8 bases are a match to TRBD1. The CDR3 has 18 amino acids. The V and J ends lost 3 bases and 7 bases, in that order; junction bases with no gene match: 17. From germline, CDR1 is MGHRA and CDR2 YSYEKL. The CDR3 loop is CASSQGLLKNRGVNEQFF. CDR3 DNA sequence: TGCGCCAGCAGCCAGGGACTTTTAAAGAACAGGGGGGTTAATGAGCAGTTCTTC.

V usage is TRBV10-1 and J usage is TRBJ2-7; no definite D call. Per the germline V gene, CDR1 is WNHNN and CDR2 is SYGVQD (reference sequence). The V and J ends lost 0 bases and 5 bases respectively, with 14 bases between them. CDR3 length: 15 residues. CDR3 in amino acids: CASSESFNGSHEQYF. The CDR3 DNA reads as TGCGCCAGCAGTGAGTCATTCAACGGTAGCCACGAGCAGTACTTC.

The CDR3 nucleotides are TGCGCCAGCAGCCAAACTAGCGGGGGGGGCTACGAGCAGTACTTC. It yields the protein CASSQTSGGGYEQYF. This chain joins TRBV4-1 and TRBJ2-7, with 13 positions matching TRBD2. The V gene's germline CDR1 is MGHRA and CDR2 YSYEKL. The CDR3 has 15 amino acids. Germline trimming cut 2 bases from V and 3 bases from J; bases unmatched to any gene: 1.

V is TRBV19 and J is TRBJ2-3, with D possibly TRBD2 on 7 matching bases. Deletions cut 2 bases from V and 4 bases from J, with 10 bases between. CDR1 is LNHDA and CDR2 is SQIVND in the germline V gene (reference sequence). This CDR3 comprises 14 residues. CDR3 region: CASSIPGGSDTQYF. The CDR3 nucleotides are TGTGCCAGTAGTATACCGGGGGGCTCAGATACGCAGTATTTT.

The genes are TRBV28 and TRBJ1-1; 7 bases map to TRBD1. Germline V lookup: CDR1 MDHEN, CDR2 SYDVKM. V lost 2 bases and J lost 5; bases outside the gene matches: 5. The CDR3 covers 14 residues. This CDR3 is CASSLQGGRTEAFF. The CDR3, as DNA: TGTGCCAGCAGTTTACAGGGGGGACGGACTGAAGCTTTCTTT. The variable domain in full, with the rest retrieved from reference TRBV28 and TRBJ1-1, is DVKVTQSSRYLVKRTGEKVFLECVQDMDHENMFWYRQDPGLGLRLIYFSYDVKMKEKGDIPEGYSVSREKKERFSLILESASTNQTSMYLCASSLQGGRTEAFFGQGTRLTVV.

The gene calls are TRBV28 and TRBJ2-4, with D perhaps TRBD1 (5 bases). Germline V gene lookup returns CDR1 MDHEN and CDR2 SYDVKM. The CDR3 totals 14 residues. V was clipped by 5 bases and J by 6 bases, with 14 bases between them. This CDR3 is CASSTFRDRNIQYF. The CDR3 coding sequence is TGTGCCAGCAGTACGTTCCGCGACAGAAACATTCAGTACTTC. Together with reference TRBV28 and TRBJ2-4, the CDR3 gives the full variable domain: DVKVTQSSRYLVKRTGEKVFLECVQDMDHENMFWYRQDPGLGLRLIYFSYDVKMKEKGDIPEGYSVSREKKERFSLILESASTNQTSMYLCASSTFRDRNIQYFGAGTRLSVL.

V usage is TRBV25-1 and J usage is TRBJ1-1; D ambiguous. The CDR3 is made up of 14 amino acids. Between the trimmed V and J ends, which lost 1 base and 6 bases, there was a span of 12 bases. CDR1 is MGHDK and CDR2 is SYGVNS in the germline V gene. The CDR3 protein is CASSELNGVAEAFF. The CDR3 DNA follows: TGTGCCAGCAGTGAATTAAACGGGGTCGCTGAAGCTTTCTTT.

This rearrangement joins TRBV9 to TRBJ2-1; TRBD1 aligns across 8 bases. After removal of 4 bases from V and 2 bases from J, the junction contained 5 bases not matched to a gene. Germline CDR1 reads SGDLS; CDR2 reads YYNGEE. The CDR3 runs to 15 residues. The chain's CDR3 is CASSPTGEPYNEQFF. CDR3 nucleotide sequence: TGTGCCAGCAGCCCGACAGGGGAGCCCTACAATGAGCAGTTCTTC.

The chain joins TRBV7-8 to TRBJ1-1, with TRBD1 as a possible D gene (6 bases). V lost 1 base and J lost 1, with 10 bases in between. This CDR3 has 15 amino acids. Germline CDR1 is SGHVS and CDR2 is FQNEAQ. The CDR3 sequence is CASSLESTGNTEAFF. CDR3 coding DNA: TGTGCCAGCAGCTTAGAGTCGACAGGGAACACTGAAGCTTTCTTT.

The CDR3 spells CASRGDTDTQYF. The CDR3 DNA reads as TGCGCCAGCAGGGGAGACACAGATACGCAGTATTTT. This chain joins TRBV5-1 and TRBJ2-3; TRBD2 might be the D (5 bases). The CDR3 is made up of 12 amino acids. In germline, CDR1 is SGHRS, CDR2 YFSETQ. The V gene lost 5 bases and the J gene lost 2 bases, with 6 bases spanning the gap.

J is TRBJ2-7 and V is TRBV15; TRBD2 matches at 7 bases. The V and J ends lost 3 bases and 6 bases, in that order; junction bases with no gene match: 11. The germline CDR1 and CDR2 sequences are LNHNV and YYDKDF (reference sequence). The CDR3 runs 15 residues. The CDR3 protein is CATSRGPDGGSEQYF. The CDR3 DNA reads TGTGCCACCAGCAGGGGGCCAGACGGGGGGAGCGAGCAGTACTTC.

The chain is built from TRBV6-2 or TRBV6-3 and TRBJ1-5, with TRBD1 as a possible D gene (6 bases). There are 17 residues in the CDR3. Trimming shortened V by 0 bases and J by 6 bases, and 18 bases separated the two germline ends. Per the germline V gene, CDR1 is MNHEY and CDR2 is SVGEGT. As DNA, the CDR3 is TGTGCCAGCAGTTACTCCAATCCAGGGGTCCTGAGTCAGCCCCAGCATTTT. Encoded protein: CASSYSNPGVLSQPQHF.

This clone was counted a single time. This CDR3 is CASSPTGLETQYF. The CDR3 DNA sequence: TGTGCCAGCAGCCCAACAGGGCTGGAGACCCAGTACTTC. The V call is TRBV7-2, the J call TRBJ2-5; tentatively, D is TRBD1 (6 bases). The CDR3 loop spans 13 amino acids. Deletions cut 5 bases from V and 5 bases from J, with 12 bases between. In germline, CDR1 is SGHTA, CDR2 FQGNSA.

The chain carries TRBV6-5 and TRBJ1-1; tentative D call: TRBD1 (6 bases). V was trimmed by 0 bases and J by 0 bases, leaving 8 bases between them. Germline values: CDR1 MNHEY, CDR2 SVGAGI. The CDR3 covers 15 residues. CDR3 in amino acids: CASSYSGTMNTEAFF. The DNA for the CDR3 is TGTGCCAGCAGTTACTCCGGGACAATGAACACTGAAGCTTTCTTT.

Of note for this clone: Other DNA sequences of this sample code for an identical CDR3. V gene TRBV3-1 (or the pseudogene TRBV3-2) combines with J gene TRBJ2-7; TRBD2 aligns across 8 bases. The V and J ends lost 1 base and 3 bases, in that order; junction bases with no gene match: 2. The CDR3 has 14 amino acids. The germline gives CDR1 LGHDT, CDR2 YNNKEL (reference sequence). The CDR3 coding sequence is TGTGCCAGCAGCCAAGGAACTAGCGGCTACGAGCAGTACTTC. Translated: CASSQGTSGYEQYF.

This clone has just one count. This chain uses TRBV18 with TRBJ2-1; TRBD2 might be the D (6 bases). Germline CDR1 reads KGHSH; CDR2 reads LQKENI. This CDR3 contains 16 residues. The V end lost 3 bases, the J end lost 5 bases, and 17 bases lay between the germline ends. The CDR3 spells CASSPPTRQWNNEQFF. In DNA, the CDR3 is TGTGCCAGCTCACCCCCGACTAGACAGTGGAACAATGAGCAGTTCTTC.

In its sample, this clone was seen once. The V call is TRBV5-4, the J call TRBJ2-3, with D possibly being TRBD1 (5 bases). The V end lost 0 bases, the J end lost 1 base, and 15 bases lay between the germline ends. From germline, CDR1 is SGHNT and CDR2 YYREEE (reference sequence). CDR3 length equals 17 residues. The CDR3 coding sequence is TGTGCCAGCAGCTTGGTTACGAGATTCAGGGGCACAGATACGCAGTATTTT. Translation: CASSLVTRFRGTDTQYF.

The chain uses TRBV5-4 and TRBJ2-5; D perhaps matches TRBD2 (5 bases). In germline, CDR1 is SGHNT, CDR2 YYREEE (reference sequence). The V end lost 5 bases, the J end lost 3 bases, and 14 bases lay between the germline ends. CDR3 size: 14 residues. The CDR3 sequence is CASRPGLHEETQYF. The CDR3, as DNA: TGTGCCAGCAGACCAGGACTGCATGAAGAGACCCAGTACTTC.

The chain uses TRBV9 and TRBJ2-2; 11 bases agree with TRBD2. Trimming at V came to 4 bases and at J to 3 bases, leaving 8 bases not matched to a gene. The CDR3 has 17 amino acids. Germline V CDR1 and CDR2: SGDLS, YYNGEE. The CDR3 nucleotides are TGTGCCAGCAGCCTAGGGCCGGGACTAGCGGACACCGGGGAGCTGTTTTTT. It is translated as CASSLGPGLADTGELFF.